The 21 T cell receptor beta chains listed next were all sequenced from one sample in a study of T cell responses to AZD1222 COVID-19 vaccine. Profiling relied on immunoSEQ multiplex PCR, and the TCRdb table lists in-frame clones only, not all of them. This table has about 90,000 clones, under 95% appearing once. The sample here was peripheral blood, taken on day 0 of MenACWY control vaccination. These receptors came from an adult in good health.

The chain combines TRBV7-9 with TRBJ2-1; 9 nucleotides align to TRBD2. V was clipped by 5 bases and J by 3 bases; unmatched bases: 5. Per germline, CDR1 SEHNR and CDR2 FQNEAQ (reference sequence). CDR3 size: 15 residues. CDR3 amino acids: CASSISGRVYNEQFF. DNA of the CDR3: TGTGCCAGCAGCATTAGCGGGAGAGTCTACAATGAGCAGTTCTTC.

In its sample, this clone was seen once. This chain joins TRBV28 and TRBJ1-6; no reliable D call. Germline V gene data show CDR1 as MDHEN and CDR2 as SYDVKM. This CDR3 has 11 amino acids. V was trimmed by 5 bases and J by 7 bases, leaving 3 bases between them. This chain's CDR3 is CASSGNSPLHF. In DNA form, the CDR3 reads TGTGCCAGCAGTGGAAATTCACCCCTCCACTTT.

The CDR3 DNA reads TGTGCCAGCAGCTTGGCAGGGGGGAACACTGAAGCTTTCTTT. Its protein is CASSLAGGNTEAFF. The rearrangement joins TRBV5-6 to TRBJ1-1; 7 bases map to TRBD1. This CDR3 has 14 residues. J lost 1 base, V lost 0 bases, and 0 bases had no gene match. The V gene's germline CDR1 is SGHDT and CDR2 YYEEEE. Supplemented by reference TRBV5-6 and TRBJ1-1, the full variable domain reads DAGVTQSPTHLIKTRGQQVTLRCSPKSGHDTVSWYQQALGQGPQFIFQYYEEEERQRGNFPDRFSGHQFPNYSSELNVNALLLGDSALYLCASSLAGGNTEAFFGQGTRLTVV.

This clone came up a few times. The J gene is TRBJ1-2, the V gene TRBV29-1; TRBD1 agrees at 8 bases. This CDR3 is built from 11 residues. With 7 bases clipped from V and 7 bases from J, the junction kept 5 bases outside the gene matches. Germline assignment: CDR1 SQVTM and CDR2 ANQGSEA. The CDR3 here is CSADRGSGYTF. Written as DNA, the CDR3 is TGCAGCGCTGACAGGGGTAGTGGCTACACCTTC.

This clone has only one observation. The CDR3 DNA sequence: TGCGCCAGCAGCCCGGGGGGAGGGTCGGTTGGCTCTGGGGCCAACGTCCTGACTTTC. Translated, it gives CASSPGGGSVGSGANVLTF. The chain combines TRBV5-1 with TRBJ2-6; 7 nucleotides align to TRBD2. The CDR3 consists of 19 residues. Germline V gene sequence: CDR1 SGHRS, CDR2 YFSETQ. The junction had 13 bases not matched to a gene; V was cut back by 4 bases and J by 0 bases.

The rearrangement joins TRBV10-3 to TRBJ2-3, with 9 nucleotides matching TRBD1. The V and J ends lost 5 bases and 10 bases, in that order; junction bases with no gene match: 7. From germline, CDR1 is ENHRY and CDR2 SYGVKD. This CDR3 is 13 amino acids long. The CDR3 spells CAISTGTGSAQYF. In DNA form, the CDR3 reads TGTGCCATCAGTACCGGGACAGGGTCAGCGCAGTATTTT.

This sequence joins TRBV3-1 (or the pseudogene TRBV3-2) and TRBJ1-2, with D perhaps matching TRBD1 (5 bases). CDR1 is LGHDT and CDR2 is YNNKEL in the germline V gene (reference sequence). The CDR3 has 14 residues. Trimming removed 0 bases at V and 7 bases at J, with 12 bases between. In DNA, the CDR3 is TGTGCCAGCAGCCAAGATGCAGGGAGTGGTGGCTACACCTTC. Its translation: CASSQDAGSGGYTF.

V is TRBV28 and J is TRBJ1-1, with TRBD1 as a possible D gene (5 bases). In germline, CDR1 is MDHEN, CDR2 SYDVKM. Trimming shortened V by 6 bases and J by 1 base, and 12 bases separated the two germline ends. The CDR3 is 14 residues long. CDR3 protein: CASRPGPSNTEAFF. The CDR3 DNA follows: TGTGCCAGCAGGCCGGGACCATCGAACACTGAAGCTTTCTTT.

This clone came up once. The chain is built from TRBV19 and TRBJ1-1; D is unclear. The CDR3 has 13 residues. V was clipped by 2 bases and J by 1 base, with 5 bases between them. CDR1 and CDR2 from the germline V gene are LNHDA and SQIVND (reference sequence). The CDR3 DNA is TGTGCCAGTAGTATACAGGCGAACACTGAAGCTTTCTTT. Translated: CASSIQANTEAFF.

This rearrangement joins TRBV4-2 to TRBJ1-3; no definite D call. The CDR3 has 15 residues. Trimming pared 1 base from V and 5 bases from J, leaving 12 bases between. CDR1 and CDR2 (germline): LGHNA, YNFKEQ. The CDR3 sequence is CASSQGPGGRNTIYF. CDR3 nucleotide sequence: TGTGCCAGCAGCCAAGGCCCAGGAGGAAGAAACACCATATATTTT.

The chain couples TRBV7-9 to TRBJ2-5; 8 nucleotides align to TRBD1. V dropped 4 bases and J dropped 3; count of bases not matched to a gene: 7. The germline gives CDR1 SEHNR, CDR2 FQNEAQ (reference sequence). The CDR3 length is 15 residues. The DNA for the CDR3 is TGTGCCAGCAGCTCCATCCGACAGGGGAAAGAGACCCAGTACTTC. Its protein is CASSSIRQGKETQYF. The variable domain in full, completed from reference TRBV7-9 and TRBJ2-5, reads DTGVSQNPRHKITKRGQNVTFRCDPISEHNRLYWYRQTLGQGPEFLTYFQNEAQLEKSRLLSDRFSAERPKGSFSTLEIQRTEQGDSAMYLCASSSIRQGKETQYFGPGTRLLVL.

This clone was counted once. The chain employs TRBV6-1 and TRBJ2-7; the D gene is possibly TRBD2 (5 bases). This CDR3 spans 14 amino acids. Germline lookup yields CDR1 MNHNS and CDR2 SASEGT. Trimming left V 2 bases short and J 2 bases short, with 10 bases between. CDR3 nucleotides: TGTGCCAGCAGTGAACAAGCGGCCACCTACGAGCAGTACTTC. This sequence encodes CASSEQAATYEQYF.

The chain has TRBV5-1 and TRBJ1-2; TRBD1 matches at 9 bases. V lost 5 bases, J lost 2 bases, and 13 bases stayed unmatched. Germline CDR1 and CDR2: SGHRS and YFSETQ. The CDR3 runs 17 residues. The CDR3 sequence is CASRAGVDRGLNYGYTF. CDR3 coding DNA: TGCGCCAGCAGGGCCGGGGTGGACAGGGGCCTCAACTATGGCTACACCTTC.

CDR3 coding DNA: TGTGCCAGCAGTTCACCTCAGGGGCCGTATGGCTACACCTTC. It is translated as CASSSPQGPYGYTF. The rearrangement uses TRBV28 and TRBJ1-2, with D possibly matching TRBD1 (6 bases). V shed 4 bases and J shed 5 bases, with 14 bases lying between them. In germline, CDR1 is MDHEN, CDR2 SYDVKM. This CDR3 has 14 residues.

The chain links TRBV7-9 to TRBJ2-7, with D tentatively TRBD2 (6 bases). Trimming removed 3 bases at V and 7 bases at J, with 16 bases between. There are 14 residues in the CDR3. Per the germline V gene, CDR1 is SEHNR and CDR2 is FQNEAQ (reference sequence). The CDR3 sequence: CASSFSGVEGEQYF. CDR3 sequence (DNA): TGTGCCAGCAGCTTTAGCGGCGTAGAGGGGGAGCAGTACTTC. The entire variable domain, with the rest obtained from reference TRBV7-9 and TRBJ2-7, is as follows: DTGVSQNPRHKITKRGQNVTFRCDPISEHNRLYWYRQTLGQGPEFLTYFQNEAQLEKSRLLSDRFSAERPKGSFSTLEIQRTEQGDSAMYLCASSFSGVEGEQYFGPGTRLTVT.

This CDR3 reads CASSLGGNSYEQYF. Here the CDR3 DNA reads TGTGCCAGCAGCTTAGGCGGTAACTCCTACGAGCAGTACTTC. The V call is TRBV5-5, the J call TRBJ2-7; no clear D gene. V shed 2 bases and J shed 0 bases, with 9 bases lying between them. CDR1 and CDR2 from the germline V gene are SGHKS and YYEKEE (reference sequence). The CDR3 is 14 residues long.

The V call is TRBV12-3 or TRBV12-4, the J call TRBJ2-7; 7 bases map to TRBD1. The J segment lost 7 bases and the V segment lost 5 bases, leaving 8 bases of the junction unmatched. The CDR3 is 13 residues long. The CDR3 loop is CASSGGQPVEQYF. The CDR3 DNA is TGTGCCAGCAGTGGGGGACAGCCGGTTGAGCAGTACTTC.

The rearrangement joins TRBV6-2 or TRBV6-3 to TRBJ2-7; 9 bases align to TRBD1. Germline loops: CDR1 MNHEY, CDR2 SVGEGT. The CDR3 runs to 14 residues. Losses at the gene ends were 0 bases for V and 5 bases for J; bases not matched to a gene: 2. CDR3 nucleotides: TGTGCCAGCAGTTACTCGGGACAGGGCGACGAGCAGTACTTC. This translates into CASSYSGQGDEQYF.

This chain uses TRBV5-8 with TRBJ1-1; 10 nucleotides match TRBD1. Germline V gene data show CDR1 as SGHTS and CDR2 as YDEGEE. The CDR3 is made up of 14 amino acids. Trimming at V came to 5 bases and at J to 7 bases, leaving 8 bases not matched to a gene. The CDR3 is CASRPGQGRIEAFF. In nucleotides, the CDR3 is TGTGCCAGCAGACCGGGACAGGGGAGGATTGAAGCTTTCTTT. The full variable domain, rest sourced from reference TRBV5-8 and TRBJ1-1, is EAGVTQSPTHLIKTRGQQATLRCSPISGHTSVYWYQQALGLGLQFLLWYDEGEERNRGNFPPRFSGRQFPNYSSELNVNALELEDSALYLCASRPGQGRIEAFFGQGTRLTVV.

The V and J genes are TRBV7-2 and TRBJ2-5, with 15 bases fitting TRBD2. Trimming at V came to 1 base and at J to 1 base, leaving 1 base not matched to a gene. The CDR3 extends over 17 amino acids. CDR1 SGHTA and CDR2 FQGNSA come from the germline V gene. The CDR3 coding sequence is TGTGCCAGCAGCTTAGGGACTAGCGGGGGGGCCCAAGAGACCCAGTACTTC. The encoded protein is CASSLGTSGGAQETQYF. The complete variable domain, with remaining parts taken from reference TRBV7-2 and TRBJ2-5, reads GAGVSQSPSNKVTEKGKDVELRCDPISGHTALYWYRQSLGQGLEFLIYFQGNSAPDKSGLPSDRFSAERTGGSVSTLTIQRTQQEDSAVYLCASSLGTSGGAQETQYFGPGTRLLVL.

This clone was counted a few times. This sequence joins TRBV10-3 and TRBJ2-5, with 10 positions matching TRBD1. Germline assignment: CDR1 ENHRY and CDR2 SYGVKD. With V trimmed by 0 bases and J by 5 bases, 12 bases remained unmatched. CDR3 length equals 18 residues. The CDR3 DNA follows: TGTGCCATCAGTGAGTCCCTGGGGGGACAGGGGTTATTGGAGACCCAGTACTTC. It codes for CAISESLGGQGLLETQYF.